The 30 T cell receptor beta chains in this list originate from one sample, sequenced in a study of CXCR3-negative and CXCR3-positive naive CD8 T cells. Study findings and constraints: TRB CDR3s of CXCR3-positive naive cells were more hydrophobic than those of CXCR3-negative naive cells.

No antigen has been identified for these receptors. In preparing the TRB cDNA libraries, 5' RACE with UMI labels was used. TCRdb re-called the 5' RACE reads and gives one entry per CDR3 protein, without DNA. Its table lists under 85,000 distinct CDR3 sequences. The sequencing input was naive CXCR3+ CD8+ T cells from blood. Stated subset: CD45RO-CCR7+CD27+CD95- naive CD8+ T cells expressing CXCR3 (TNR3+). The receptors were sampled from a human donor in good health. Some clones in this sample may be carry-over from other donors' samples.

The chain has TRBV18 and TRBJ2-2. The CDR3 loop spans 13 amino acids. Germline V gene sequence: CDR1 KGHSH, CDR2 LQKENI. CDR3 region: CASSLRKTGELFF.

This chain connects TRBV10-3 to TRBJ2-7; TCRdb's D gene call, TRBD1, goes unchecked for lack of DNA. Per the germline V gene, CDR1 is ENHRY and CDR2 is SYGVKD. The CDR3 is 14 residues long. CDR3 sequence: CAISVSDRAYEQYF.

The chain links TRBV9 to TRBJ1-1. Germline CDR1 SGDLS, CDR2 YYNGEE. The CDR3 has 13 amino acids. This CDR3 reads CASSVDGNTEAFF.

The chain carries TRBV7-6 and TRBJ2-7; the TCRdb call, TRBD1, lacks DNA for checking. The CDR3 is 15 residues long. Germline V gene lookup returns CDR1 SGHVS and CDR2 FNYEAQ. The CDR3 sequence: CASSLGGGRADEQYF. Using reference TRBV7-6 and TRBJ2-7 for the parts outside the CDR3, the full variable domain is GAGVSQSPRYKVTKRGQDVALRCDPISGHVSLYWYRQALGQGPEFLTYFNYEAQQDKSGLPNDRFSAERPEGSISTLTIQRTEQRDSAMYRCASSLGGGRADEQYFGPGTRLTVT.

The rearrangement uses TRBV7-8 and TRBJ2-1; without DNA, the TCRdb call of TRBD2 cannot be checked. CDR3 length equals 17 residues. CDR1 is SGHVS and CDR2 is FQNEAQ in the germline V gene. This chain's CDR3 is CASSLGWIGGGLAEQFF.

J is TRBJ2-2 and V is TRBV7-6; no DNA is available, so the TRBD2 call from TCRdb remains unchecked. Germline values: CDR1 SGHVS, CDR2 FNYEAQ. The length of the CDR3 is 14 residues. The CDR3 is CASSWSGDTGELFF.

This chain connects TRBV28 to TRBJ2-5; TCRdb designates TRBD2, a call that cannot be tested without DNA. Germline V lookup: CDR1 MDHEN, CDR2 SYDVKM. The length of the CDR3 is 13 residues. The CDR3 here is CASSLRGLETQYF.

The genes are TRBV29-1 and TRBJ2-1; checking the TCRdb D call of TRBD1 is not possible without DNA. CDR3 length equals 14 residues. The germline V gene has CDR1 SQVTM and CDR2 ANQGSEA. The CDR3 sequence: CSVDVRGTYNEQFF.

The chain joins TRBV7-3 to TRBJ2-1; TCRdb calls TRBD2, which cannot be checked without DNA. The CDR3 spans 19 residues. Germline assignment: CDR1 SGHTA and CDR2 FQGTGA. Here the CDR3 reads CASSLRPRLAGGRYNEQFF.

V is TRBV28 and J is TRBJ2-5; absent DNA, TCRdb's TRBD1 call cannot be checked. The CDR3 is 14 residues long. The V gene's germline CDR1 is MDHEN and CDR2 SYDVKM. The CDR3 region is CASSPPGGGETQYF.

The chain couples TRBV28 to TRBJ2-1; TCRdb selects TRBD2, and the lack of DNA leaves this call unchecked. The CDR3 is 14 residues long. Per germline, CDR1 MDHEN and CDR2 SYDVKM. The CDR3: CASSDGGTYNEQFF.

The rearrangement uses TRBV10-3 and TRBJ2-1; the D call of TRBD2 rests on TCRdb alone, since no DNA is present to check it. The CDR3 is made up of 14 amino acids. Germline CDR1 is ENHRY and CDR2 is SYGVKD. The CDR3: CAASPGLCNNEQFF.

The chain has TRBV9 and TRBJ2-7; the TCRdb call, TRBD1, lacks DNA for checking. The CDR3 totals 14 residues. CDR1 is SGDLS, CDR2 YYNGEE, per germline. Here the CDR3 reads CASSAGQGYSEQYF.

CDR3 sequence: CASSLELGQGTYEQYF. This chain uses TRBV7-6 with TRBJ2-7; the TCRdb call, TRBD1, lacks DNA for checking. This CDR3 has 16 amino acids. Germline lookup yields CDR1 SGHVS and CDR2 FNYEAQ.

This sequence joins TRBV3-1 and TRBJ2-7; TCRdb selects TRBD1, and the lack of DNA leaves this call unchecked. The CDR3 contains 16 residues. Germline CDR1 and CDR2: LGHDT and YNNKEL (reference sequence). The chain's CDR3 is CASSQRPGQGAYEQYF.

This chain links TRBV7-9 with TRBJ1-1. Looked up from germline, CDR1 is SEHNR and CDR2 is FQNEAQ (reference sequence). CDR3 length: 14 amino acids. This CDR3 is CASSLVAMNTEAFF.

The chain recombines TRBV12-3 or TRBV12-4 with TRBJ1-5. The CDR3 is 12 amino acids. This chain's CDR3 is CASSSGSQPQHF.

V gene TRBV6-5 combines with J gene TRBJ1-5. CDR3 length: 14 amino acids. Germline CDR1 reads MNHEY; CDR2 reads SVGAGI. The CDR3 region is CASSQIRGNQPQHF.

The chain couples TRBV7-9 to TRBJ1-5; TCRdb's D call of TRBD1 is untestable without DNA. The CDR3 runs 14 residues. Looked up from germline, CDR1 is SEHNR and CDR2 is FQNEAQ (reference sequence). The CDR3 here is CASSPEGGNQPQHF. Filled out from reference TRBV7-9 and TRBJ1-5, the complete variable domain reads DTGVSQNPRHKITKRGQNVTFRCDPISEHNRLYWYRQTLGQGPEFLTYFQNEAQLEKSRLLSDRFSAERPKGSFSTLEIQRTEQGDSAMYLCASSPEGGNQPQHFGDGTRLSIL.

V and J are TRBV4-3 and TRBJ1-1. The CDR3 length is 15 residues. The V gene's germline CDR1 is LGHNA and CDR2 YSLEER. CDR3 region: CASSQSREANTEAFF.

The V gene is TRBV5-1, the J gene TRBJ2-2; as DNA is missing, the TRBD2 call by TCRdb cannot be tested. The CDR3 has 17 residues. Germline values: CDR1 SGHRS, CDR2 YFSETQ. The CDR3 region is CASSLGTSARSTGELFF.

CDR3 loop: CASSFKGLWSDTQYF. V is TRBV5-1 and J is TRBJ2-3; the TRBD1 assignment by TCRdb is unverifiable without DNA. The CDR3 has 15 residues. Germline V gene lookup returns CDR1 SGHRS and CDR2 YFSETQ.

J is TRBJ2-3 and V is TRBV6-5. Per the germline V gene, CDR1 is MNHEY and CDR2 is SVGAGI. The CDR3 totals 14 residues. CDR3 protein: CASSQQRKVDTQYF.

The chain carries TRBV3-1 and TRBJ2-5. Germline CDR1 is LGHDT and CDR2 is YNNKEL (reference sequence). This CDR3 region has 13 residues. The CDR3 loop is CASSHEYQETQYF.

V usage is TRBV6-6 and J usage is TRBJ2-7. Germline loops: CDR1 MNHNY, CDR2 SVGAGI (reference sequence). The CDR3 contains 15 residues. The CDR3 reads CASSYSSSGGYEQYF.

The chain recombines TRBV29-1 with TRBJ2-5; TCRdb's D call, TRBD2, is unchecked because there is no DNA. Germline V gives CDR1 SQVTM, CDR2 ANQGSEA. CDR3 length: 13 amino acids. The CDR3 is CSVELGLTETQYF.

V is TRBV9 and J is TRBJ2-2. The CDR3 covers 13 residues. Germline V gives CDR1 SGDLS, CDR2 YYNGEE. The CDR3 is CASSGRLSGELFF.

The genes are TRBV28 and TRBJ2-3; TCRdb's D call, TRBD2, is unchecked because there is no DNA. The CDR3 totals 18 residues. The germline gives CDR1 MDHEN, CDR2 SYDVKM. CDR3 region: CASSLLVAGSASTDTQYF.

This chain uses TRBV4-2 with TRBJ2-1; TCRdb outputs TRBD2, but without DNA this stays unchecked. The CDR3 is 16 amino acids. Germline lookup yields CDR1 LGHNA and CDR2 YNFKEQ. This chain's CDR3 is CASSPGSGLAGHEQFF.

The chain's CDR3 is CASSTTLHGVYGYTF. V and J are TRBV28 and TRBJ1-2. The CDR3 extends over 15 amino acids. Per germline, CDR1 MDHEN and CDR2 SYDVKM.